These 11 T cell receptor beta chains were sequenced from one sample in a study of T-cell reconstitution after alpha-beta-depleted transplantation in children. The authors prepared the TCRbeta library with unique molecular identifiers. TCRdb recomputed calls from the PCR reads with MiXCR, one row per CDR3 protein. The table lists some 500,000 distinct CDR3 sequences, about 30% of them singletons. This specimen consisted of PBMCs from the stem cell graft donor, obtained from the stem cell graft. Receptors were obtained from a human donor who donated a stem cell graft to a child with aplastic anemia.

This clonotype was found many times. V gene TRBV2 combines with J gene TRBJ1-4; the D gene is possibly TRBD1 (5 bases). CDR3 length equals 13 residues. In germline, CDR1 is SNHLY, CDR2 FYNNEI. Between the trimmed V and J ends, which lost 1 base and 9 bases, there was a span of 9 bases. Here the CDR3 reads CASSEVRGKKLFF. The CDR3 DNA reads TGTGCCAGCAGTGAAGTAAGGGGAAAAAAACTGTTTTTT.

The table lists this clonotype with a few counts. This rearrangement joins TRBV7-2 to TRBJ1-1, with 7 bases identical to TRBD1. The CDR3 has 13 residues. After removal of 5 bases from V and 4 bases from J, the junction contained 4 bases not matched to a gene. The germline V gene encodes CDR1 SGHTA and CDR2 FQGNSA. CDR3 in DNA: TGTGCCAGCAGCCCCAGGGGGGTCACTGAAGCTTTCTTT. This encodes CASSPRGVTEAFF.

This chain connects TRBV4-3 to TRBJ1-1; tentatively, D is TRBD1 (5 bases). The V gene lost 0 bases and the J gene lost 2 bases, with 19 bases spanning the gap. CDR3 length equals 18 residues. In germline, CDR1 is LGHNA, CDR2 YSLEER. CDR3 protein: CASSQERYLGGRNTEAFF. For the CDR3, the DNA is TGCGCCAGCAGCCAAGAAAGGTATCTGGGGGGAAGAAACACTGAAGCTTTCTTT.

In nucleotides, the CDR3 is TGTGCCAGCAGCCAGGAGGGACTAGCGGGAGGGCAGATCTTTCCAGCCAAAAACATTCAGTACTTC. The encoded protein is CASSQEGLAGGQIFPAKNIQYF. The chain combines TRBV14 with TRBJ2-4; 16 positions match TRBD2. V lost 3 bases, J lost 0 bases, and 14 bases stayed unmatched. Germline values: CDR1 SGHDN, CDR2 FVKESK. The CDR3 is 22 residues long.

The chain has TRBV20-1 and TRBJ2-1; D might be TRBD2 (5 bases). CDR1 is DFQATT and CDR2 is SNEGSKA in the germline V gene (reference sequence). V shed 6 bases and J shed 1 base, with 13 bases lying between them. The CDR3 has 14 amino acids. CDR3 DNA sequence: TGCAGTGCCATTTCACGGGATTCCTACAATGAGCAGTTCTTC. Its translation is CSAISRDSYNEQFF.

This clonotype has only one observation. This chain connects TRBV10-2 to TRBJ1-2; 10 nucleotides line up with TRBD1. With V trimmed by 5 bases and J by 3 bases, 3 bases remained unmatched. Germline V CDR1 and CDR2: WSHSY, SAAADI. The CDR3 has 14 residues. The CDR3 is CASSRGTGDYGYTF. CDR3 bases: TGCGCCAGCAGTCGTGGGACAGGGGACTATGGCTACACCTTC.

A few counts support this clonotype. The chain links TRBV10-3 to TRBJ2-3; TRBD1 agrees at 11 bases. The CDR3 runs 15 residues. The germline CDR1 and CDR2 sequences are ENHRY and SYGVKD. Unmatched junction bases numbered 3, after V lost 6 bases and J lost 1 base. CDR3 sequence (DNA): TGTGCCATCAGGGGGGGACAGGGGGGCACAGATACGCAGTATTTT. Its protein product is CAIRGGQGGTDTQYF.

The chain uses TRBV5-1 and TRBJ2-6, with a possible D match to TRBD1 (6 bases). The V end lost 4 bases, the J end lost 0 bases, and 20 bases lay between the germline ends. The CDR3 has 19 amino acids. Per the germline V gene, CDR1 is SGHRS and CDR2 is YFSETQ. CDR3 protein: CASSPATTGYLSGANVLTF. The CDR3 nucleotides are TGCGCCAGCAGCCCAGCTACGACAGGTTACCTCTCTGGGGCCAACGTCCTGACTTTC.

This clonotype was observed a few times. This chain joins TRBV7-9 and TRBJ1-5, with D unresolved. V was trimmed by 2 bases and J by 6 bases, leaving 8 bases between them. Germline V gene lookup returns CDR1 SEHNR and CDR2 FQNEAQ (reference sequence). This CDR3 spans 13 amino acids. CDR3 region: CASSLNGGQPQHF. The CDR3 DNA reads as TGTGCCAGCAGCTTAAACGGCGGTCAGCCCCAGCATTTT.

To note about this clonotype: The junction shows a germline mismatch at one end, possibly a read error. The chain joins TRBV7-9 to TRBJ1-1, with 7 bases matching TRBD1. This CDR3 contains 14 residues. The germline V gene encodes CDR1 SEHNR and CDR2 FQNEAQ (reference sequence). DNA for the CDR3: TGTGCTAGCAGCCACTCAGGGGGAGGCACTGAAGCTTTCTTT. Its translation: CASSHSGGGTEAFF.

This clonotype was recorded a few times. This rearrangement joins TRBV6-2 or TRBV6-3 to TRBJ1-1, with 11 positions matching TRBD1. After removal of 9 bases from V and 6 bases from J, the junction contained 9 bases not matched to a gene. Germline-derived CDR1 and CDR2 are MNHEY and SVGEGT. The CDR3 runs 14 residues. The CDR3 region has the DNA TGTGCCAGTGGACAGGGGGCGGTGGTGCCTGAAGCTTTCTTT. Protein sequence: CASGQGAVVPEAFF.